This T cell receptor beta chain was retrieved from a study of OX40 agonist ivuxolimab in advanced cancers. Overall study: Ivuxolimab was administered intravenously to patients at 0.01 to 10 mg/kg every 2 weeks. Having had anti-PD-1, anti-PD-L1 or anti-CTLA-4 therapy before was allowed, and approximately 40% had some.

Blood samples were obtained at baseline, cycle 4 day 1, and cycle 7 day 1. CDR3 length equals 14 residues. Looked up from germline, CDR1 is LNHDA and CDR2 is SQIVND (reference sequence). Trimming left V 3 bases short and J 4 bases short, with 10 bases between. Generated by immunoSEQ multiplex PCR, the TCRdb table keeps only in-frame clones and is missing some. Of about 83,000 clones in the sample, around 84% are singletons; the top ten hold 1.5% to 2%. Sequencing was performed on CD4+ or CD8+ T cells sorted from blood, taken in a trial of the OX40 agonist ivuxolimab. The clonotype comes from an adult with an advanced solid tumor such as melanoma, head and neck, liver or kidney cancer. This chain links TRBV19 with TRBJ1-5; possible D gene TRBD1, 6 bases. The chain's CDR3 is CASSMRGRNQPQHF. The CDR3 DNA reads as TGTGCCAGTAGTATGCGGGGGCGGAATCAGCCCCAGCATTTT.